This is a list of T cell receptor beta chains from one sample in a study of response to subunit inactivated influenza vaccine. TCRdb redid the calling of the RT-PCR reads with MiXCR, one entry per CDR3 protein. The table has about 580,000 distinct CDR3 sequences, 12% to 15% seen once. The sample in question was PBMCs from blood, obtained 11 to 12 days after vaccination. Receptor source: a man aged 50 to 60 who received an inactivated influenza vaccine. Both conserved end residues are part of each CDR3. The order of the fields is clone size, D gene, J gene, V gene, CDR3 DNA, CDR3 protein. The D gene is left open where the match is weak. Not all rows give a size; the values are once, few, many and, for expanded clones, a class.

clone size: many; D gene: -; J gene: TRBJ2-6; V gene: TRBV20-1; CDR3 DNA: TGCAGTGCATTCCACTCCGGGAGCGGGGCCAACGTCCTGACTTTC; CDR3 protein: CSAFHSGSGANVLTF
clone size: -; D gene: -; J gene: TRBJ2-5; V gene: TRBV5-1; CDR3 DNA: TGCGCCAGCAGCTTGGAATATGGGGGAGAGACCCAGTACTTC; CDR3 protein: CASSLEYGGETQYF
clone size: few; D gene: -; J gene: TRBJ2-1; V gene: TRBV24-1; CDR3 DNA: TGTGCCACCAGTGAAGGGAGGATCGCTCGCGGCTCCTACAATGAGCAGTTCTTC; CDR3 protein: CATSEGRIARGSYNEQFF
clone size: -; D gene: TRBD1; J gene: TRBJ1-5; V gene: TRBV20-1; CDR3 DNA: TGCAGTGCTAGACACCCGGGACAGGTCCTTAATAGCAATCAGCCCCAGCATTTT; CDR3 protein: CSARHPGQVLNSNQPQHF
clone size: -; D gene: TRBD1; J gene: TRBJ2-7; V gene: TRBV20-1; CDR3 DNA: TGCAGTGCTAGAGATCCGGCAGGGGGTATTGGGTACGAGCAGTACTTC; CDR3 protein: CSARDPAGGIGYEQYF
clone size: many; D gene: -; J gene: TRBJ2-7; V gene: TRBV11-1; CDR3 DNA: TGTGCCAGCAGCCAAGGTGGCGGGGTCGCCTACGAGCAGTACTTC; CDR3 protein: CASSQGGGVAYEQYF
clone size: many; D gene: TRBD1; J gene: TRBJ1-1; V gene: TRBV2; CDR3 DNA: TGTGCCAGCCGGACAGGGAACACTGAAGCTTTCTTT; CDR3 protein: CASRTGNTEAFF
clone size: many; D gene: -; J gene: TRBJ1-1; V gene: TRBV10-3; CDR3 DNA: TGTGCCATCAGACAGGGTAGGGACACTGAAGCTTTCTTT; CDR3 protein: CAIRQGRDTEAFF
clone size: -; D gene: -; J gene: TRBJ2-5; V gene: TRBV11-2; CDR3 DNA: TGTGCCAGCAGCTTAGTAGCAGGGCCTCAAGAGACCCAGTACTTC; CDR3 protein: CASSLVAGPQETQYF
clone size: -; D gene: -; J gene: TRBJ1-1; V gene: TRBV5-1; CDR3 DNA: TGCGCCAGCAGCTTGGTGACGGGAAAATCCGCTGAAGCTTTCTTT; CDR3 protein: CASSLVTGKSAEAFF
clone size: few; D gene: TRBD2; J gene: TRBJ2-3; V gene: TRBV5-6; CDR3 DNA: TGTGCCAGCAGACGAGGGACTAGTCGGTTGGGGACAGATACGCAGTATTTT; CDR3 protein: CASRRGTSRLGTDTQYF